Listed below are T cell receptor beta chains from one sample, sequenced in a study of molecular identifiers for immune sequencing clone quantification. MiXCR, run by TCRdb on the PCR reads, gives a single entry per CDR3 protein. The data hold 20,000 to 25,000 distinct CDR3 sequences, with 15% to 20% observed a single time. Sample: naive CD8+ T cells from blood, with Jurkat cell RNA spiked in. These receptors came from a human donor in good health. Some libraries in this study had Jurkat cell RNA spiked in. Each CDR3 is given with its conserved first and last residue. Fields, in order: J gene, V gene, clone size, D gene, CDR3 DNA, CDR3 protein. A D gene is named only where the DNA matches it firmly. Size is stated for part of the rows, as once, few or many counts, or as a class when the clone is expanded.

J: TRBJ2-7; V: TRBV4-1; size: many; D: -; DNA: TGCGCCAGCAGCCAAGAGGGGGGTTACGAGCAGTACTTC; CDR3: CASSQEGGYEQYF
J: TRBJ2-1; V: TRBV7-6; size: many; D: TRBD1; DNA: TGTGCCAGCAGCCCTGAGGTCCGGGACAGCTCCTACAATGAGCAGTTCTTC; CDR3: CASSPEVRDSSYNEQFF
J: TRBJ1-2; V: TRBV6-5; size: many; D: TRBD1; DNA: TGTGCCAGCAGTTACGGACAGGGATTAGATTATGGCTACACCTTC; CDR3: CASSYGQGLDYGYTF
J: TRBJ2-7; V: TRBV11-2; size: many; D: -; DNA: TGTGCCAGCAGCTTCGGACGGGACGGGGTACACGAGCAGTACTTC; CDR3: CASSFGRDGVHEQYF
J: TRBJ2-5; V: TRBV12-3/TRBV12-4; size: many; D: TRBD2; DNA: TGTGCCAGTAAGGTAGCGGGAAAAGCGGAGACCCAGTACTTC; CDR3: CASKVAGKAETQYF
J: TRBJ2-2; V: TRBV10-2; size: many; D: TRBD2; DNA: TGCGCCAGCAGTGTTAGCGGGAACGGGATGGAGCTGTTTTTT; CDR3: CASSVSGNGMELFF
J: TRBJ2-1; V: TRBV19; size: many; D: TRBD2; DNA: TGTGCCAGTAGTATGACTAGCGGGGGGTCCTACAATGAGCAGTTCTTC; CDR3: CASSMTSGGSYNEQFF
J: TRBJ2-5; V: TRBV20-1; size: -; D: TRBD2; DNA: TGCAGTGCTAGAGATTGGCGGGAGGGCCGCGAGACCCAGTACTTC; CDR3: CSARDWREGRETQYF
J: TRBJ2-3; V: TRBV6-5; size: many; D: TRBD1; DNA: TGTGCCAGCAGCTTCGGGACAGTCACAGATACGCAGTATTTT; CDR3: CASSFGTVTDTQYF
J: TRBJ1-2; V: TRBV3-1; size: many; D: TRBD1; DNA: TGTGCCAGCAGCCACCGGGACAGAACTAACTATGGCTACACCTTC; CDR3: CASSHRDRTNYGYTF
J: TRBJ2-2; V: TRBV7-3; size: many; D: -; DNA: TGTGCCAGCAGCTTAACTGGGGTCGTCGGGGCCGGGGAGCTGTTTTTT; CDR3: CASSLTGVVGAGELFF
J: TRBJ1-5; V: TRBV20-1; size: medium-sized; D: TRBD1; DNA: TGCAGTGCTAGCCTCAACCCGGGACAGGGGTATCAGCCCCAGCATTTT; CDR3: CSASLNPGQGYQPQHF
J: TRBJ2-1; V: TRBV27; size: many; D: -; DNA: TGTGCCAGCAGTTTAAGGGGGTCTTACAATGAGCAGTTCTTC; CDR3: CASSLRGSYNEQFF
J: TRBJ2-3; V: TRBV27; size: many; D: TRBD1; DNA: TGTGCCAGCAGTTTATCCGGACAGGGGGCAGATACGCAGTATTTT; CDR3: CASSLSGQGADTQYF
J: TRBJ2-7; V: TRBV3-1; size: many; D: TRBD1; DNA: TGTGCCAGCAGCGTCTTTGGGACAGGGGGCCACGAGCAGTACTTC; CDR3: CASSVFGTGGHEQYF
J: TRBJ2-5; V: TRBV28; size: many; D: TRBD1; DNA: TGTGCCAGCAGTTCCTCAACAGGGGGCTTCGAGGAGACCCAGTACTTC; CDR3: CASSSSTGGFEETQYF
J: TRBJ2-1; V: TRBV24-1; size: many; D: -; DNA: TGTGCCACCAGTTCCCCGGGCGGCTCGCCATCGTATGAGCAGTTCTTC; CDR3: CATSSPGGSPSYEQFF